The entry that follows covers one TCR beta chain sequence. The data derive from a study of CD8 T cells in Susac syndrome. With random hexamers, reverse transcription was performed on about 0.5 to 1 ug of RNA. An immunoSEQ multiplex PCR generated amplified TCR beta CDR3 products spanning 54 Vbeta and 13 Jbeta. TCRdb passed the immunoSEQ multiplex PCR reads through MiXCR, listing each CDR3 protein once. The profile shows about 210,000 distinct CDR3 sequences, around 93% of them singletons. In germline, CDR1 is KGHSH, CDR2 LQKENI. The CDR3 sequence is 18 residues long. J was trimmed by 0 bases and V by 5 bases; bases with no gene match: 12. TCR beta sequences were obtained from blood CD8+ and CD4+ T cells. Healthy donors constituted the control group, matched for age and sex.

Input material: CD4+ T cells from PBMCs. This clonotype originated in a human donor in good health. The chain has TRBV18 and TRBJ2-2; TRBD1 agrees at 7 bases. This chain's CDR3 is CASSTLTGAPTNTGELFF. The CDR3 nucleotides read TGTGCCAGCTCAACTCTTACAGGGGCCCCTACGAACACCGGGGAGCTGTTTTTT.